The 28 T cell receptor beta chains below come from one sample, sequenced in a study of CD8 T cells in ankylosing spondylitis. TCRdb reprocessed the 5' RACE reads via MiXCR and lists one record per CDR3 protein. The sample has 250,000 to 350,000 distinct CDR3 sequences, about 20% seen once. Sequenced input: blood, either unsorted or a sorted T cell fraction (not recorded which). These receptors originate from a female donor with ankylosing spondylitis or in good health (not recorded which).

This clonotype has only a few counts. V and J are TRBV4-2 and TRBJ1-1, with a tentative D call TRBD1 (5 bases). Germline-derived CDR1 and CDR2 are LGHNA and YNFKEQ. Trimming stripped 1 base from V and 6 bases from J, with 15 bases between. The CDR3 extends over 15 amino acids. Here the CDR3 DNA reads TGTGCCAGCAGCCAAGTGGCAGGGAGGCGCGCTGAAGCTTTCTTT. As protein: CASSQVAGRRAEAFF.

The chain recombines TRBV6-6 with TRBJ2-3; 9 bases match TRBD1. Germline CDR1 MNHNY, CDR2 SVGAGI (reference sequence). V lost 6 bases and J lost 7; bases outside the gene matches: 2. The CDR3 is 12 amino acids. The CDR3 bases are TGTGCCAGCAGGACAGGGGGAAATACGCAGTATTTT. This codes for CASRTGGNTQYF.

This chain links TRBV6-2 or TRBV6-3 with TRBJ1-1; possibly TRBD1 for D (6 bases). CDR3 length equals 14 residues. V was shortened by 6 bases and J by 1 base, with 12 bases between the two germline ends. In germline, CDR1 is MNHEY, CDR2 SVGEGT. The CDR3 DNA follows: TGTGCCAGCAGGGAGGACAGACCGAACACTGAAGCTTTCTTT. Translating it yields CASREDRPNTEAFF.

The chain links TRBV4-3 to TRBJ2-1, with D perhaps TRBD1 or TRBD2 (5 bases each). The CDR3 is 16 residues long. Germline CDR1 LGHNA, CDR2 YSLEER. Trimming shortened V by 0 bases and J by 8 bases, and 17 bases separated the two germline ends. In DNA, the CDR3 is TGCGCCAGCAGCCAAGAGGGGCGGGCCTCAGTCGATGAGCAGTTCTTC. Protein sequence: CASSQEGRASVDEQFF.

In this sample, this clonotype turned up a few times. The CDR3: CASRSAGGASTDTQYF. CDR3 nucleotide sequence: TGTGCCAGCAGATCCGCCGGGGGGGCGAGCACAGATACGCAGTATTTT. This chain joins TRBV7-8 and TRBJ2-3, with 8 bases fitting TRBD2. Unmatched junction bases numbered 8, after V lost 6 bases and J lost 0 bases. From germline, CDR1 is SGHVS and CDR2 FQNEAQ. The CDR3 totals 16 residues.

This clonotype has ten or more counts. The chain couples TRBV12-3 or TRBV12-4 to TRBJ2-1; D is undetermined. This CDR3 has 12 residues. V was clipped by 6 bases and J by 6 bases, with 9 bases between them. The CDR3 DNA sequence: TGTGCCAGCAGGTTGTTGGGCAATGAGCAGTTCTTC. This sequence encodes CASRLLGNEQFF.

V usage is TRBV20-1 and J usage is TRBJ2-5, with a tentative D call TRBD2 (5 bases). Per germline, CDR1 DFQATT and CDR2 SNEGSKA (reference sequence). CDR3 length: 16 amino acids. Deletions cut 1 base from V and 5 bases from J, with 20 bases between. CDR3 sequence: CSARGRQRTNGETQYF. The DNA of the CDR3 is TGCAGTGCTAGAGGTCGGCAGCGGACGAACGGGGAGACCCAGTACTTC.

This clonotype was seen a few times. This rearrangement joins TRBV27 to TRBJ2-7; 8 bases match TRBD2. V dropped 2 bases and J dropped 5; count of bases not matched to a gene: 8. Germline-derived CDR1 and CDR2 are MNHEY and SMNVEV (reference sequence). The CDR3 totals 15 residues. The CDR3 sequence: CASSLMREAPNEQYF. The CDR3 nucleotides are TGTGCCAGCAGTTTAATGCGGGAGGCTCCCAACGAGCAGTACTTC.

This CDR3 reads CASTSRGGLSNQPQHF. DNA of the CDR3: TGTGCCAGTACCAGCCGGGGGGGGCTTAGCAATCAGCCCCAGCATTTT. V and J are TRBV19 and TRBJ1-5, with D possibly TRBD1 on 6 matching bases. Germline CDR1 is LNHDA and CDR2 is SQIVND (reference sequence). This CDR3 region has 16 residues. The V and J ends lost 7 bases and 0 bases respectively, with 16 bases between them. Supplemented by reference TRBV19 and TRBJ1-5, the full variable domain reads DGGITQSPKYLFRKEGQNVTLSCEQNLNHDAMYWYRQDPGQGLRLIYYSQIVNDFQKGDIAEGYSVSREKKESFPLTVTSAQKNPTAFYLCASTSRGGLSNQPQHFGDGTRLSIL.

The rearrangement uses TRBV28 and TRBJ1-1; weak D call: TRBD1 (6 bases). This CDR3 spans 12 amino acids. Germline loops: CDR1 MDHEN, CDR2 SYDVKM. The ends were cut back, 6 bases at V and 5 bases at J, with 10 bases in the middle. CDR3 DNA sequence: TGTGCCAGCAGCGGGGGGCGAACTGAAGCTTTCTTT. This codes for CASSGGRTEAFF. Supplemented by reference TRBV28 and TRBJ1-1, the full variable domain reads DVKVTQSSRYLVKRTGEKVFLECVQDMDHENMFWYRQDPGLGLRLIYFSYDVKMKEKGDIPEGYSVSREKKERFSLILESASTNQTSMYLCASSGGRTEAFFGQGTRLTVV.

The genes are TRBV2 and TRBJ1-5; 9 bases align to TRBD1. Germline trimming cut 5 bases from V and 6 bases from J; bases unmatched to any gene: 5. Germline CDR1 is SNHLY and CDR2 is FYNNEI. The CDR3 is made up of 14 amino acids. CDR3 protein: CASSRDRERQPQHF. The DNA for the CDR3 is TGTGCCAGCAGTAGGGACAGGGAACGTCAGCCCCAGCATTTT.

V usage is TRBV11-2 and J usage is TRBJ1-5, with 7 bases identical to TRBD1. The germline CDR1 and CDR2 sequences are SGHAT and FQNNGV. Losses at the gene ends were 5 bases for V and 0 bases for J; bases not matched to a gene: 13. The CDR3 is made up of 18 amino acids. CDR3 loop: CASSPKGGDSYSNQPQHF. The CDR3 nucleotides are TGTGCCAGCAGCCCAAAAGGGGGGGACAGTTATAGCAATCAGCCCCAGCATTTT.

This clonotype was detected a few times. V gene TRBV28 combines with J gene TRBJ2-5; no clear D gene. Trimming cost V 5 bases and J 2 bases, with 15 bases left between them. Germline V gene sequence: CDR1 MDHEN, CDR2 SYDVKM. The CDR3 is made up of 15 amino acids. This CDR3 reads CASSPGGRKQETQYF. Here the CDR3 DNA reads TGTGCCAGCAGTCCCGGTGGGCGGAAACAAGAGACCCAGTACTTC. Full variable domain (outside the CDR3, taken from reference TRBV28 and TRBJ2-5): DVKVTQSSRYLVKRTGEKVFLECVQDMDHENMFWYRQDPGLGLRLIYFSYDVKMKEKGDIPEGYSVSREKKERFSLILESASTNQTSMYLCASSPGGRKQETQYFGPGTRLLVL.

This clonotype was detected only a few times. V usage is TRBV13 and J usage is TRBJ2-7; 9 nucleotides agree with TRBD1. CDR3 length equals 17 residues. In germline, CDR1 is PRHDT, CDR2 FYEKMQ (reference sequence). J lost 2 bases, V lost 3 bases, and 11 bases had no gene match. This chain's CDR3 is CASSFGTGRVGAYEQYF. The CDR3 DNA sequence: TGTGCCAGCAGCTTTGGGACAGGGAGAGTTGGGGCCTACGAGCAGTACTTC.

J is TRBJ1-4 and V is TRBV12-3 or TRBV12-4, with D perhaps TRBD1 (5 bases). V dropped 2 bases and J dropped 11 bases, with 6 bases sitting between them. The CDR3 runs 11 residues. CDR3 DNA: TGTGCCAGCAGTTTACGGGGGAAACTGTTTTTT. This encodes CASSLRGKLFF.

This clonotype has at least ten counts. The chain combines TRBV20-1 with TRBJ1-6; 7 bases are a match to TRBD1. Germline CDR1 is DFQATT and CDR2 is SNEGSKA (reference sequence). The trim removed 6 bases at V and 0 bases at J, leaving 8 bases unmatched. CDR3 size: 16 residues. CDR3 loop: CSAADRFSSYNSPLHF. The DNA for the CDR3 is TGCAGTGCCGCGGACAGGTTTAGCTCCTATAATTCACCCCTCCACTTT.

This clonotype was picked up a small number of times. This chain joins TRBV19 and TRBJ1-4; 9 bases map to TRBD1. This CDR3 has 14 residues. Germline V gene sequence: CDR1 LNHDA, CDR2 SQIVND (reference sequence). After removal of 9 bases from V and 0 bases from J, the junction contained 2 bases not matched to a gene. The CDR3 sequence is CASRDRATNEKLFF. DNA of the CDR3: TGTGCCAGCAGGGACAGGGCAACTAATGAAAAACTGTTTTTT.

This clonotype has a handful of counts. The rearrangement joins TRBV7-8 to TRBJ2-1, with D perhaps matching TRBD1 (5 bases). This CDR3 has 16 amino acids. Trimming cost V 7 bases and J 1 base, with 17 bases left between them. Germline V CDR1 and CDR2: SGHVS, FQNEAQ. Here the CDR3 reads CASNLGERWSYNEQFF. CDR3 DNA: TGTGCCAGCAACCTAGGGGAAAGGTGGTCCTACAATGAGCAGTTCTTC.

This clonotype was counted only a few times. This rearrangement joins TRBV25-1 to TRBJ2-7, with D possibly being TRBD1 (6 bases). The V end was cut by 1 base, the J end by 3 bases, with 16 bases between. The CDR3 runs 16 residues. Looked up from germline, CDR1 is MGHDK and CDR2 is SYGVNS. The CDR3 DNA is TGTGCCAGCAGTGAATGGGGGACAAAAACCCTCTACGAGCAGTACTTC. Translating gives CASSEWGTKTLYEQYF.

This clonotype was seen a few times. In nucleotides, the CDR3 is TGTGCCAGCAGCCGAGGGACTAGCCGGACCTACAATGAGCAGTTCTTC. It translates to CASSRGTSRTYNEQFF. This chain links TRBV7-9 with TRBJ2-1; 9 bases are shared with TRBD2. Unmatched junction bases numbered 7, after V lost 5 bases and J lost 2 bases. The germline V gene encodes CDR1 SEHNR and CDR2 FQNEAQ (reference sequence). The CDR3 runs to 16 residues. The variable domain in full, with the rest retrieved from reference TRBV7-9 and TRBJ2-1, is DTGVSQNPRHKITKRGQNVTFRCDPISEHNRLYWYRQTLGQGPEFLTYFQNEAQLEKSRLLSDRFSAERPKGSFSTLEIQRTEQGDSAMYLCASSRGTSRTYNEQFFGPGTRLTVL.

The chain couples TRBV11-2 to TRBJ1-5; no clear D gene. V shed 2 bases and J shed 3 bases, with 11 bases lying between them. CDR1 is SGHAT, CDR2 FQNNGV, per germline. This CDR3 has 15 residues. For the CDR3, the DNA is TGTGCCAGCAGCTTATTATCCCTCTTCAATCAGCCCCAGCATTTT. Residues: CASSLLSLFNQPQHF.

The chain recombines TRBV20-1 with TRBJ2-3; D is ambiguous. Germline-derived CDR1 and CDR2 are DFQATT and SNEGSKA (reference sequence). There are 12 residues in the CDR3. V lost 4 bases and J lost 6, with 11 bases in between. The DNA for the CDR3 is TGCAGTGCTACCTTCCCCCCCGATACGCAGTATTTT. Translation gives CSATFPPDTQYF.

Many counts were recorded for this clonotype. The genes are TRBV29-1 and TRBJ2-4; D gene unclear. Trimming took 4 bases from V and 0 from J, leaving 4 bases between them. In germline, CDR1 is SQVTM, CDR2 ANQGSEA. There are 12 residues in the CDR3. CDR3 in amino acids: CSVVQAKNIQYF. As DNA, the CDR3 is TGCAGCGTTGTGCAAGCCAAAAACATTCAGTACTTC.

At least ten counts were recorded for this clonotype. One end of the junction is discordant with germline, which a read error may explain. This chain connects TRBV7-7 to TRBJ1-5; unclear D gene. CDR3 size: 13 residues. CDR1 is SSHAT, CDR2 FNYEAQ, per germline (reference sequence). In nucleotides, the CDR3 is TGTGCTAGCAGCCAAGACCCGAATCAGCCCCAGCATTTT. As protein: CASSQDPNQPQHF.

This clonotype was seen a handful of times. This rearrangement joins TRBV6-8 to TRBJ2-1; D not resolved. Per the germline V gene, CDR1 is MNHGY and CDR2 is SAAAGT. This CDR3 region has 17 residues. Trimming removed 5 bases at V and 0 bases at J, with 17 bases between. The chain's CDR3 is CASSPPYGCDSYNEQFF. CDR3 coding DNA: TGTGCCAGCAGTCCGCCCTATGGATGTGACTCCTACAATGAGCAGTTCTTC.

This clonotype came up once. The V and J genes are TRBV3-1 and TRBJ1-4, with 7 bases lining up with TRBD1. CDR3 length: 15 amino acids. Trimming at V came to 6 bases and at J to 4 bases, leaving 8 bases not matched to a gene. In germline, CDR1 is LGHDT, CDR2 YNNKEL (reference sequence). CDR3: CASSLGGQINEKLFF. For the CDR3, the DNA is TGTGCCAGCAGTTTAGGGGGACAGATTAATGAAAAACTGTTTTTT. The complete variable domain, with remaining parts taken from reference TRBV3-1 and TRBJ1-4, reads DTAVSQTPKYLVTQMGNDKSIKCEQNLGHDTMYWYKQDSKKFLKIMFSYNNKELIINETVPNRFSPKSPDKAHLNLHINSLELGDSAVYFCASSLGGQINEKLFFGSGTQLSVL.

The V gene is TRBV7-8, the J gene TRBJ1-1; D uncertain. Germline CDR1 is SGHVS and CDR2 is FQNEAQ. V was cut by 2 bases and J by 1 base, with 11 bases left in between. This CDR3 is 15 amino acids long. The CDR3 DNA is TGTGCCAGCAGCTTAAGAGGGAGCTCGAACACTGAAGCTTTCTTT. Its translation is CASSLRGSSNTEAFF.

The chain recombines TRBV7-9 with TRBJ2-5, with TRBD2 matching 7 bases. Germline-derived CDR1 and CDR2 are SEHNR and FQNEAQ (reference sequence). This CDR3 is 15 amino acids long. The junction had 7 bases not matched to a gene; V was cut back by 3 bases and J by 3 bases. Here the CDR3 reads CASSFLRREKETQYF. In DNA form, the CDR3 reads TGTGCCAGCAGCTTCCTTCGGCGGGAGAAAGAGACCCAGTACTTC.